This record looks at one T cell receptor (beta chain) sequence and its context. This entry belongs to a study of blood T cells in healthy people across ages. Sample-barcoded 5' priming and a J-beta primer mix drove a second PCR of about 6 to 12 cycles. TCRdb re-analysed the 5' RACE reads in MiXCR, keeping a single row per CDR3 protein. Of more than 750,000 distinct CDR3 sequences listed, about 27% were seen once; the top ten hold roughly a tenth. CDR1 and CDR2 (germline): SGHTA, FQGNSA. The J segment lost 5 bases and the V segment lost 4 bases, leaving 6 bases of the junction unmatched. This CDR3 has 14 amino acids. The same data also contributed to another study, on T cells of mothers and their children.

The sequence was obtained from a woman aged 40-49 years in good health. Specimen: blood. The V gene is TRBV7-2, the J gene TRBJ2-3, with 7 bases matching TRBD1. The CDR3 loop is CASSSQGVIDTQYF. The CDR3 DNA follows: TGTGCCAGCAGCTCCCAGGGGGTTATAGATACGCAGTATTTT.